This note documents a single TCR beta chain sequence. Antigen unknown. The CDR3 covers 16 residues. Germline values: CDR1 LNHDA, CDR2 SQIVND (reference sequence). Trimming cost V 6 bases and J 4 bases; bases outside gene matches: 11. PCR was performed using 60 Vbeta and 13 Jbeta primers. Clones were read by immunoSEQ multiplex PCR, and TCRdb kept only the in-frame ones, dropping some. The sample consists of around 89,000 clones, 76% of them appearing once. This sample is part of a study of cytomegalovirus exposure and HLA in healthy donors. Study as a whole: Some 180 million T cells yielded fewer than 120 million unique TCR beta sequences in earlier analysis. Overall study findings and caveats: A prior analysis recorded that most TCR beta V segments were productive about 87% or about 30% of the time. An analysis was carried out later, and it reportedly showed fewer N-insertions in an Asian-associated ancestry cluster than the approximately 700-donor mean.

The sequenced material came from PBMCs. This sequence originates from a man aged 35 to 55 in good health and CMV-seronegative. V is TRBV19 and J is TRBJ2-1; 8 positions agree with TRBD2. CDR3 coding DNA: TGTGCCAGTAGACCCCCCGGGGCTAGCGGGTACAATGAGCAGTTCTTC. As protein: CASRPPGASGYNEQFF.